A selection of T cell receptor beta chains follows, all from one sample in a study of metastatic and nonmetastatic thyroid tumors. TCRdb reanalyzed the PCR reads via MiXCR. Among about 93,000 clones, 9.5% to 15% were seen once, and the ten largest hold 11%. The sample was blood. The source of these receptors is a female donor with papillary thyroid cancer or a benign thyroid nodule (not recorded which). Some clones in this sample may be carry-over from other donors' samples. The CDR3 runs from the conserved cysteine through the conserved F or W. Fields, in order: D gene, V gene, J gene, clone size, CDR3 DNA, CDR3 protein. The D gene is left open where the match is weak. Some rows mark clone size as missing; the rest say once, few, many or name a class of expanded clone.

TRBD1	TRBV5-1	TRBJ1-2	many	TGCGCCAGCAGCTTGGCGGGACAGGAAAACAACTATGGCTACACCTTC	CASSLAGQENNYGYTF
TRBD1	TRBV5-1	TRBJ1-1	NA	TGCGCCAGCAGCTTCGGGACAGGAATGAACACTGAAGCTTTCTTT	CASSFGTGMNTEAFF
NA	TRBV20-1	TRBJ1-2	many	TGCAGTGCTAGGGGGCCGGATGTCGATTATGGCTACACCTTC	CSARGPDVDYGYTF
NA	TRBV20-1	TRBJ1-5	many	TGCAGTGCTAGAGCCCAGGGTTTGGGACCCCAGCATTTT	CSARAQGLGPQHF
NA	TRBV20-1	TRBJ2-2	NA	TGCAGTGCTAGAGGTTCCGGGAGAGCCTCGTTCTACACCGGGGAACTGTTTTTT	CSARGSGRASFYTGELFF
TRBD1	TRBV6-1	TRBJ1-3	many	TGTGCCAGCAGTTCACGGGACAGACCCTCTGGAAACACCATATATTTT	CASSSRDRPSGNTIYF
NA	TRBV3-1	TRBJ1-2	many	TGTGCCAGCAGCCAAGGAGACAAGACCTATGGCTACACCTTC	CASSQGDKTYGYTF
NA	TRBV6-2/TRBV6-3	TRBJ2-1	NA	TGTGCCAGCATTTTGTTAAACCACAATGAGCAGTTCTTC	CASILLNHNEQFF
NA	TRBV4-2	TRBJ2-7	NA	TGTGCCAGCAGCCCGATAGGGTTCATAGCAGACGAGCAGTACTTC	CASSPIGFIADEQYF
TRBD1	TRBV7-8	TRBJ2-7	many	TGTGCCACCCGACAGGGAGTCGAGTGGTCCTACGAGCAGTACTTC	CATRQGVEWSYEQYF
NA	TRBV20-1	TRBJ2-7	NA	TGCAGTGCTAGCTTAGGGGGTGATCTAATTGTCGAGCATTACTTC	CSASLGGDLIVEHYF
TRBD2	TRBV6-1	TRBJ2-1	many	TGTGCCAGCAGTTCCGGGACTAGCGGGAGAGATGAGCAGTTCTTC	CASSSGTSGRDEQFF
NA	TRBV5-1	TRBJ2-7	NA	TGCGCCAGCAGCTTGGATGCGGACGGTTACGAGCAGTACTTC	CASSLDADGYEQYF
NA	TRBV2	TRBJ1-1	many	TGTGCCAGCAGTGAATCCGGTGCGGGTCGGAACACTGAAGCTTTCTTT	CASSESGAGRNTEAFF
NA	TRBV6-5	TRBJ1-6	many	TGTGCCAGCAGTTACTCGCGGTTGAAGGGATACTCTAATAATTCACCCCTCCACTTT	CASSYSRLKGYSNNSPLHF